The source of this TCR beta chain is a study of cytomegalovirus exposure and HLA in healthy donors. Broader study findings: A later examination showed that TCR association rates differed by HLA locus, with DRB1 most and HLA-C fewest. HLA-A and HLA-B allele assignments for most subjects were reportedly predicted accurately using TCR beta sequences. There were three CMV-associated chains whose specificity for CMV antigens was confirmed in vitro.

V lost 9 bases, J lost 0 bases, and 12 bases lay in between. CDR3 length equals 13 residues. The germline V gene encodes CDR1 SGHRS and CDR2 YFSETQ. This PCR relied on a set of 60 Vbeta primers and 13 Jbeta primers. The protocol was immunoSEQ multiplex PCR, while the TCRdb copy is restricted to in-frame clones and leaves out a portion. The profile covers under 130,000 clones, with under 85% appearing a single time and about 8.3% taken by the ten largest. This clone was counted once. Its antigen is still unknown. The TCR comes from a woman aged 40 to 49 in good health and CMV-seropositive. The V gene is TRBV5-1, the J gene TRBJ1-1, with D maybe TRBD1 (5 bases). What was sequenced was PBMCs. Written as DNA, the CDR3 is TGCGCCACCCGACAGACAATGAACACTGAAGCTTTCTTT. Translating gives CATRQTMNTEAFF.